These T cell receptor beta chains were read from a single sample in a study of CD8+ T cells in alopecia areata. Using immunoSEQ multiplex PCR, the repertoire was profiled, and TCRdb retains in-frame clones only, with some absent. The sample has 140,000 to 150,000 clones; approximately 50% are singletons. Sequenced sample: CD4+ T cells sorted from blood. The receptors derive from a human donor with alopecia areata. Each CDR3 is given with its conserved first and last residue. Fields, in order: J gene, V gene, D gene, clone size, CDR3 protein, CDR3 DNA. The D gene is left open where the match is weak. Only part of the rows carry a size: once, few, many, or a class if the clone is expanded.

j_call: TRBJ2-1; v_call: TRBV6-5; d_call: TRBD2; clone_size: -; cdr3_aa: CASGNSGRAGQFF; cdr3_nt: TGTGCCAGCGGAAATAGCGGGAGGGCCGGGCAGTTCTTC
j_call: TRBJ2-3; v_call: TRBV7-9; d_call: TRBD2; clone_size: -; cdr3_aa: CASSLVSGSVTDTQYF; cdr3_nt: TGTGCCAGCAGCTTGGTTAGCGGGAGCGTGACAGATACGCAGTATTTT
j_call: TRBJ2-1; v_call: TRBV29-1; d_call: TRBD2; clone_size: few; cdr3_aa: CSVGHIAGGSYNEQFF; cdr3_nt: TGCAGCGTTGGCCATATAGCGGGAGGCTCCTACAATGAGCAGTTCTTC
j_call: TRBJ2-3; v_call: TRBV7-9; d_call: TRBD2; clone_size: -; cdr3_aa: CASSLGRTSGTTDTQYF; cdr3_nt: TGTGCCAGCAGCTTAGGCCGGACTAGCGGGACCACAGATACGCAGTATTTT
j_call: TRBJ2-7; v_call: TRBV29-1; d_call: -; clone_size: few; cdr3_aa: CSVEGAQKRAEQYF; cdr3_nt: TGCAGCGTTGAGGGGGCTCAGAAGCGGGCCGAGCAGTACTTC
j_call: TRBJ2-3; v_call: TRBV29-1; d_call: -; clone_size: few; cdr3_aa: CSLSTKYTDTQYF; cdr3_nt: TGCAGCCTATCTACCAAATACACAGATACGCAGTATTTT
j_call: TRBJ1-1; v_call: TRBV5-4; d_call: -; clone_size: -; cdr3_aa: CASSLRVVNTEAFF; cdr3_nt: TGTGCCAGCAGCTTAAGGGTGGTGAACACTGAAGCTTTCTTT
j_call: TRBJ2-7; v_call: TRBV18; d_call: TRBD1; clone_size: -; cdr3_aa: CASSPPGTGSYEQYF; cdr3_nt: TGTGCCAGCTCACCACCGGGGACAGGGAGCTACGAGCAGTACTTC
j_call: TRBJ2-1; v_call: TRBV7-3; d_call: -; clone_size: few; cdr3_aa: CASSPIGGRFDNEQFF; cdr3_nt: TGTGCCAGCAGCCCGATCGGGGGGCGATTCGACAATGAGCAGTTCTTC
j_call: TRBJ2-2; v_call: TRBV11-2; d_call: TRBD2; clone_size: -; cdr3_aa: CASSLVGASGLTGELFF; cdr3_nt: TGTGCCAGCAGCTTAGTAGGGGCTAGCGGGCTCACCGGGGAGCTGTTTTTT
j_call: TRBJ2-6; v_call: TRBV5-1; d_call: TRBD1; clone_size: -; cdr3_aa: CASSTTGVSGANVLTF; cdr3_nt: TGCGCCAGCAGTACCACAGGGGTCTCTGGGGCCAACGTCCTGACTTTC
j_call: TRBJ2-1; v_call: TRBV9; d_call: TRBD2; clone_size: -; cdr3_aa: CASSPSTSLNEQFF; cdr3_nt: TGTGCCAGCAGCCCCTCGACTAGCTTGAATGAGCAGTTCTTC
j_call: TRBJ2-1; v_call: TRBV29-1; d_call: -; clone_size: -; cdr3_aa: CSVEDLRGTRKGGEQFF; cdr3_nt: TGCAGCGTTGAAGATCTCCGTGGGACCCGCAAAGGTGGTGAGCAGTTCTTC
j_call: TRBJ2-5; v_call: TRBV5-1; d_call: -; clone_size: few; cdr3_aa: CASSLESARGETQYF; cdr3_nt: TGCGCCAGCAGCTTGGAGTCGGCCAGGGGTGAGACCCAGTACTTC
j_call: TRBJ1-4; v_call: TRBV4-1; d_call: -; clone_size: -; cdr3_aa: CASSLSQSEKLFF; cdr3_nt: TGCGCCAGCAGCCTCTCCCAAAGCGAAAAACTGTTTTTT
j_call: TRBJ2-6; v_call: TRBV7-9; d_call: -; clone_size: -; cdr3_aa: CASSSSGSGANVLTF; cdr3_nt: TGTGCCAGCAGCTCTTCTGGCTCTGGGGCCAACGTCCTGACTTTC
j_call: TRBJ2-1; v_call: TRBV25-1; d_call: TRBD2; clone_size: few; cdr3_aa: CASRVAGDEQFF; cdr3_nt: TGTGCCAGCAGAGTAGCGGGAGATGAGCAGTTCTTC
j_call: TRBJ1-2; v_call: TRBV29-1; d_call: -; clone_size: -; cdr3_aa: CSVGRVVYGYTF; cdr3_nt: TGCAGCGTGGGTAGGGTCGTCTATGGCTACACCTTC
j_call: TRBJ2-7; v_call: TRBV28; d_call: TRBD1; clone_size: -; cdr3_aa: CASRGTGLKQYF; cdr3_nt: TGTGCCAGCAGAGGGACAGGCCTGAAGCAGTACTTC
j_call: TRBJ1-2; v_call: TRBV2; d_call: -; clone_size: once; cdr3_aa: CASRPQGSGYTF; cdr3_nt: TGTGCCAGCAGACCGCAGGGAAGTGGCTACACCTTC
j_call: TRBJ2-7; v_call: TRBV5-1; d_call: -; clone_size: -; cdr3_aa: CASSLDYEQYF; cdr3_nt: TGCGCCAGCAGCTTGGACTACGAGCAGTACTTC
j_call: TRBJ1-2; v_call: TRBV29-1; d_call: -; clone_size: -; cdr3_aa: CSVEGQYNYGYTF; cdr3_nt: TGCAGCGTAGAGGGGCAGTATAACTATGGCTACACCTTC
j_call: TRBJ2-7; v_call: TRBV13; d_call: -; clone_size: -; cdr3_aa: CASSKTGPYYEQYF; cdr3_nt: TGTGCCAGCAGCAAGACAGGTCCCTACTACGAGCAGTACTTC
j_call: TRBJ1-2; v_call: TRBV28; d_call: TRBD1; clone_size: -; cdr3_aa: CASSSSGGAAYGYTF; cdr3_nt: TGTGCCAGCAGTTCATCAGGGGGCGCGGCGTATGGCTACACCTTC
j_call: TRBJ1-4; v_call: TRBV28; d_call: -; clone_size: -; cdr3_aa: CASSSPGWTNEKLFF; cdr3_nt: TGTGCCAGCAGTTCCCCAGGGTGGACTAATGAAAAACTGTTTTTT
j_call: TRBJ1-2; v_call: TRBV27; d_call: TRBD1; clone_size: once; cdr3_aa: CASSPTRQGGDYGYTF; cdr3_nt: TGTGCCAGCAGTCCAACCCGACAGGGCGGCGACTATGGCTACACCTTC
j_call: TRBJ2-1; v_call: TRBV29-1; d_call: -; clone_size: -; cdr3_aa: CSVLYLSSYNEQFF; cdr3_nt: TGCAGCGTTCTTTACCTCAGCTCCTACAATGAGCAGTTCTTC
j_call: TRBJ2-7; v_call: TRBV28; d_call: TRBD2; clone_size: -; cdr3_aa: CASSPPGLAGGSYEQYF; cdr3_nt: TGTGCCAGCAGTCCACCGGGACTAGCGGGAGGCTCCTACGAGCAGTACTTC
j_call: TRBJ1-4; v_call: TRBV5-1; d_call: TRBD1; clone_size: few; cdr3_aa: CASSRQGRDEKLFF; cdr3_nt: TGCGCCAGCAGCCGACAGGGGAGGGATGAAAAACTGTTTTTT
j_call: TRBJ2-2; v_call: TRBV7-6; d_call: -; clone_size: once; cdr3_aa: CASSPIRDNTGELFF; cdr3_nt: TGTGCCAGCAGCCCAATCAGGGACAACACCGGGGAGCTGTTTTTT
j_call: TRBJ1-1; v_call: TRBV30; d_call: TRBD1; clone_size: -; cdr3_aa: CAWSRDRGKDTEAFF; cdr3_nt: TGTGCCTGGAGCCGGGACAGGGGGAAGGATACTGAAGCTTTCTTT
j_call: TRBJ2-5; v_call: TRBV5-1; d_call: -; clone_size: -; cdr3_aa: CASRELGDPGETQYF; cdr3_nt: TGCGCCAGCAGGGAACTCGGGGACCCCGGGGAGACCCAGTACTTC
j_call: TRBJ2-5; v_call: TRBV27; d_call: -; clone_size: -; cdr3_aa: CASIPPGERVQETQYF; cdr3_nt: TGTGCCAGCATACCCCCCGGCGAGCGGGTCCAAGAGACCCAGTACTTC
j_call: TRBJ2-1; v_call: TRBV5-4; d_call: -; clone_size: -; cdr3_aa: CASSMTSGYNEQFF; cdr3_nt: TGTGCCAGCAGCATGACTAGTGGGTACAATGAGCAGTTCTTC
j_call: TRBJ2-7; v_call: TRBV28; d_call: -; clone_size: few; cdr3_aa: CASTPSALAGDEQYF; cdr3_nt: TGTGCCAGCACCCCTTCTGCACTTGCCGGGGACGAGCAGTACTTC
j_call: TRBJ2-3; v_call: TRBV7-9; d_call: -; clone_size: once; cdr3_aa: CASSLALQGGADTQYF; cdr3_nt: TGTGCCAGCAGCTTAGCTTTACAGGGTGGGGCCGATACGCAGTATTTT
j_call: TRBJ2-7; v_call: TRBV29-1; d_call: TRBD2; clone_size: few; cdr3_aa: CSVVLGAGDEQYF; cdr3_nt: TGCAGCGTTGTACTTGGTGCGGGAGACGAGCAGTACTTC
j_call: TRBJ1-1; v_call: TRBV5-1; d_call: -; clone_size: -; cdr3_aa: CASSLALGGGNTEAFF; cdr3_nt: TGCGCCAGCAGCTTGGCCCTGGGAGGAGGGAACACTGAAGCTTTCTTT
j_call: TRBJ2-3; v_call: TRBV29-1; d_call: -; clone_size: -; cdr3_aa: CSVLGGLIGTDTQYF; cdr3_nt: TGCAGCGTCCTCGGGGGGCTGATAGGCACAGATACGCAGTATTTT
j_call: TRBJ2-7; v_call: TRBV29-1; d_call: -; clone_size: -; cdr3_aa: CSAARAPGTPSYEQYF; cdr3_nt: TGCAGCGCAGCACGAGCCCCCGGGACCCCCTCCTACGAGCAGTACTTC
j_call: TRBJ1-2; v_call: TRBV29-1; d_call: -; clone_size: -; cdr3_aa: CSVGSATYGYTF; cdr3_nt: TGCAGCGTTGGTTCGGCAACCTATGGCTACACCTTC
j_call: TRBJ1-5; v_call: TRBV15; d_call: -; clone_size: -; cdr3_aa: CATPEAAGRRNQPQHF; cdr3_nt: TGTGCCACCCCAGAGGCGGCAGGGAGGCGGAATCAGCCCCAGCATTTT
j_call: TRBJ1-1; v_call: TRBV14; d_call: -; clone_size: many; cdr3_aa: CASSQGPNTEAFF; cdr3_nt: TGTGCCAGCAGCCAGGGGCCGAACACTGAAGCTTTCTTT
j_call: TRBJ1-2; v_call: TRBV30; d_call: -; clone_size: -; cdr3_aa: CAWTRTAGYTF; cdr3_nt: TGTGCCTGGACCAGAACAGCGGGCTACACCTTC
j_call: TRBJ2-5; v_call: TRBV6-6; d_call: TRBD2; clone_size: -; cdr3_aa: CASGRAIRETQYF; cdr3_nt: TGTGCCAGCGGGAGGGCCATCAGAGAGACCCAGTACTTC
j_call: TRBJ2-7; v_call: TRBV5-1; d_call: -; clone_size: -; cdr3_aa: CASSLTGSYEQYF; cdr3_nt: TGCGCCAGCAGCTTAACGGGCTCCTACGAGCAGTACTTC
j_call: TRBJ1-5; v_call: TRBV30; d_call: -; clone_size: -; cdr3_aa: CASGQGLSQPQHF; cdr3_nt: TGTGCCTCCGGGCAGGGATTGAGTCAGCCCCAGCATTTT
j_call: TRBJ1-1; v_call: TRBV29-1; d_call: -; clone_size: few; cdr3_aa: CSVQGGPNTEAFF; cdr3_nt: TGCAGCGTCCAAGGGGGGCCGAACACTGAAGCTTTCTTT
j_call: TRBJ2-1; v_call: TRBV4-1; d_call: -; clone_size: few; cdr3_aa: CASSQVAGISSYNEQFF; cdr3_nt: TGCGCCAGCAGCCAAGTCGCAGGGATAAGCTCCTACAATGAGCAGTTCTTC
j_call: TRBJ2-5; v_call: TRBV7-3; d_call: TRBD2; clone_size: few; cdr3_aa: CASRFQTSGIAETQYF; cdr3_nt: TGTGCCAGCAGATTCCAGACTAGCGGGATTGCTGAGACCCAGTACTTC
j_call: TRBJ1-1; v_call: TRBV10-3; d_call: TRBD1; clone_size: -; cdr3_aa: CAISEWTGRTEAFF; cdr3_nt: TGTGCCATCAGTGAATGGACAGGGAGGACTGAAGCTTTCTTT
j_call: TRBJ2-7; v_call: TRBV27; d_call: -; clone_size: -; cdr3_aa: CASSRTETYEQYF; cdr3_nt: TGTGCCAGCAGCCGGACAGAAACCTACGAGCAGTACTTC
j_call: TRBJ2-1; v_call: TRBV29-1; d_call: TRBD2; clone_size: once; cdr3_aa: CSVAMGGSRDEQFF; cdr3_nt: TGCAGCGTTGCAATGGGCGGGAGTAGGGATGAGCAGTTCTTC
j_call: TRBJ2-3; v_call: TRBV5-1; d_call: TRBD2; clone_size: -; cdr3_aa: CASSLLADTDTQYF; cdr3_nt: TGCGCCAGCAGCTTACTAGCGGACACAGATACGCAGTATTTT
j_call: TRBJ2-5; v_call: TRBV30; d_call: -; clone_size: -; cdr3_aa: CAWSVLSRETQYF; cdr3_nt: TGTGCCTGGAGTGTATTGAGTCGAGAGACCCAGTACTTC
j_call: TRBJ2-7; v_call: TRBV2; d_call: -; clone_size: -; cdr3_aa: CASSLENSYEQYF; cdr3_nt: TGTGCCAGCAGTTTGGAAAACTCCTACGAGCAGTACTTC